Listed here are 27 T cell receptor beta chains from one sample, sequenced in a study of spatial heterogeneity in lung cancer (dated 2019 in TCRdb). The intended sense of this specimen's time point label: blood at routine non-recurrence follow-up after resection. Library construction relied on 5' RACE. TCRdb records NextSeq 500 as the sequencer. TCRdb reprocessed the public reads (quality trimming at Q25 with fastp, clone calling with MiXCR) and kept in-frame beta chains. Every entry covers one CDR3 protein and lists the most common genes and DNA from its rows. The sample table records approximately 110,000 distinct CDR3 sequences; roughly 10% of these occur just once. Approximately 25% of the sample belongs to the ten largest clones. The material was PBMCs, obtained at follow-up. All receptors derive from a female donor with early-stage non-small cell lung cancer.

This clonotype showed up just once. The rearrangement links TRBV6-1 to TRBJ2-3; the D is unclear. From germline, CDR1 is MNHNS and CDR2 SASEGT. Deletions cut 2 bases from V and 7 bases from J, with 7 bases between. The CDR3 consists of 12 residues. CDR3 coding DNA: TGTGCCAGCAGTGAACAGTGGAATACGCAGTATTTT. This sequence encodes CASSEQWNTQYF.

In its sample, this clonotype was seen a few times. The J gene is TRBJ2-1, the V gene TRBV6-2 or TRBV6-3, with 13 bases aligning to TRBD2. Germline lookup yields CDR1 MNHEY and CDR2 SVGEGT. The CDR3 extends over 14 amino acids. Losses at the gene ends were 5 bases for V and 8 bases for J; bases not matched to a gene: 3. The CDR3 loop reads CASSTSGRAHEQFF. The CDR3 DNA sequence: TGTGCCAGCAGTACTAGCGGGAGGGCCCATGAGCAGTTCTTC.

This clonotype was found a few times. The CDR3, as DNA: TGTGCCATCAGTGAGTCGAGCCAAAGTTCAGAGACCCAGTACTTC. It encodes CAISESSQSSETQYF. The chain couples TRBV10-3 to TRBJ2-5; the D is unclear. This CDR3 region has 15 residues. CDR1 is ENHRY and CDR2 is SYGVKD in the germline V gene. The V end was cut by 0 bases, the J end by 4 bases, with 12 bases between.

V and J are TRBV20-1 and TRBJ2-5; TRBD1 matches at 10 bases. After removal of 0 bases from V and 5 bases from J, the junction contained 6 bases not matched to a gene. CDR1 and CDR2 from the germline V gene are DFQATT and SNEGSKA (reference sequence). The CDR3 runs to 15 residues. The CDR3 DNA reads as TGCAGTGCTAGAGAAGACAGGGGGCTGAGGGAGACCCAGTACTTC. Protein product: CSAREDRGLRETQYF.

This clonotype was recorded a few times. The chain joins TRBV4-2 to TRBJ1-1; tentative D call: TRBD1 (6 bases). The CDR3 runs 15 residues. Trimming shortened V by 4 bases and J by 2 bases, and 14 bases separated the two germline ends. Germline values: CDR1 LGHNA, CDR2 YNFKEQ. This chain's CDR3 is CASSPRGPGNTEAFF. CDR3 bases: TGTGCCAGCAGCCCCAGGGGCCCGGGAAACACTGAAGCTTTCTTT.

The CDR3 DNA is TGCGCCAGCAGCGGAGAGGCAGATACGCAGTATTTT. It codes for CASSGEADTQYF. V is TRBV5-1 and J is TRBJ2-3; D is uncertain. Looked up from germline, CDR1 is SGHRS and CDR2 is YFSETQ. Between the trimmed V and J ends, which lost 4 bases and 4 bases, there was a span of 7 bases. The CDR3 has 12 residues. Full variable domain (outside the CDR3, taken from reference TRBV5-1 and TRBJ2-3): KAGVTQTPRYLIKTRGQQVTLSCSPISGHRSVSWYQQTPGQGLQFLFEYFSETQRNKGNFPGRFSGRQFSNSRSEMNVSTLELGDSALYLCASSGEADTQYFGPGTRLTVL.

The chain joins TRBV30 to TRBJ1-4; the D is unclear. Trimming took off 0 bases at V and 8 bases at J, with 7 bases between the two ends. The CDR3 covers 12 residues. Germline assignment: CDR1 GTSNPN and CDR2 SVGIG (reference sequence). The CDR3 DNA reads TGTGCCTGGAGTGTCGGAAGAGAAAAACTGTTTTTT. This sequence encodes CAWSVGREKLFF.

Only a few counts were recorded for this clonotype. The genes are TRBV27 and TRBJ2-2; D unresolved. Germline V CDR1 and CDR2: MNHEY, SMNVEV (reference sequence). The CDR3 is made up of 13 amino acids. V dropped 3 bases and J dropped 6 bases, with 8 bases sitting between them. CDR3 loop: CASSFLAAGELFF. The CDR3 DNA is TGTGCCAGCAGTTTTCTGGCGGCCGGGGAGCTGTTTTTT.

This chain's CDR3 is CASSLGGTEQFF. The CDR3 DNA sequence: TGTGCCAGCAGCTTAGGCGGGACTGAGCAGTTCTTC. The genes are TRBV11-2 and TRBJ2-1; maybe TRBD2 (6 bases). In germline, CDR1 is SGHAT, CDR2 FQNNGV. Trimming shortened V by 1 base and J by 9 bases, and 7 bases separated the two germline ends. The CDR3 is 12 amino acids.

Remarks on this clonotype: One end of the junction varies from germline; a read error may be responsible. This chain joins TRBV5-1 and TRBJ2-1; 8 bases align to TRBD2. The CDR3 is 15 amino acids. The germline V gene has CDR1 SGHRS and CDR2 YFSETQ. The CDR3 is CASSPGLVAYNERFF. The CDR3 DNA reads TGCGCCAGCAGCCCGGGACTAGTTGCCTACAATGAGCGGTTCTTC.

The chain is built from TRBV20-1 and TRBJ2-1; the match to TRBD1 covers 11 bases. Trimming at V came to 2 bases and at J to 8 bases, leaving 11 bases not matched to a gene. In germline, CDR1 is DFQATT, CDR2 SNEGSKA (reference sequence). The CDR3 length is 16 residues. The CDR3 sequence: CSARSWTGGFMDEQFF. CDR3 DNA sequence: TGCAGTGCTAGATCGTGGACAGGGGGCTTTATGGATGAGCAGTTCTTC.

In this sample, this clonotype turned up a few times. This sequence joins TRBV20-1 and TRBJ1-4, with 8 bases lining up with TRBD1. Germline CDR1 reads DFQATT; CDR2 reads SNEGSKA (reference sequence). V lost 6 bases and J lost 4; bases outside the gene matches: 4. The CDR3 has 13 amino acids. For the CDR3, the DNA is TGCAGTGCCCCGGGACAGGATAATGAAAAACTGTTTTTT. Its protein is CSAPGQDNEKLFF.

The J gene is TRBJ2-7, the V gene TRBV6-5; a weak D match, TRBD1 (5 bases). V was shortened by 0 bases and J by 5 bases, with 11 bases between the two germline ends. Germline V gene data show CDR1 as MNHEY and CDR2 as SVGAGI. CDR3 length: 14 amino acids. The CDR3 reads CASSYSMQGNEQYF. In DNA, the CDR3 is TGTGCCAGCAGTTACTCGATGCAGGGCAACGAGCAGTACTTC.

The chain uses TRBV24-1 and TRBJ1-2, with TRBD1 matching 7 bases. In germline, CDR1 is KGHDR, CDR2 SFDVKD. This CDR3 spans 13 amino acids. V lost 7 bases, J lost 4 bases, and 5 bases stayed unmatched. The CDR3 DNA follows: TGTGCCACCAGCCGTGACAGGGTCTATGGCTACACCTTC. It codes for CATSRDRVYGYTF.

J is TRBJ2-3 and V is TRBV20-1, with TRBD2 identical over 9 bases. The CDR3 totals 14 residues. In germline, CDR1 is DFQATT, CDR2 SNEGSKA (reference sequence). V lost 5 bases and J lost 3; bases outside the gene matches: 6. CDR3 nucleotides: TGCAGTGCTCCTTCAAGCGGGAGGACAGATACGCAGTATTTT. Amino acid sequence: CSAPSSGRTDTQYF.

CDR3 sequence (DNA): TGTGCCTGGGATGCAGTATCCGCTTCACCCCTCCACTTT. Amino acid sequence: CAWDAVSASPLHF. The rearrangement joins TRBV30 to TRBJ1-6; no firm D call. V was cut by 5 bases and J by 9 bases, with 14 bases left in between. CDR1 and CDR2 (germline): GTSNPN, SVGIG (reference sequence). The CDR3 runs to 13 residues.

In its sample, this clonotype was seen many times. This sequence joins TRBV7-9 and TRBJ2-7; D gene ambiguous. CDR1 is SEHNR, CDR2 FQNEAQ, per germline (reference sequence). The CDR3 length is 14 residues. Trimming removed 5 bases from V and 2 bases from J, with 13 bases in between. The CDR3: CASSLRTATYEQYV. Here the CDR3 DNA reads TGTGCCAGCAGCCTACGGACGGCCACCTACGAGCAGTACGTC.

The gene calls are TRBV27 and TRBJ1-5, with no clear D. Germline V gene lookup returns CDR1 MNHEY and CDR2 SMNVEV (reference sequence). V was cut by 6 bases and J by 1 base, with 4 bases left in between. The CDR3 consists of 12 residues. The CDR3 sequence is CASSGSNQPQHF. The CDR3 DNA reads TGTGCCAGCAGCGGGAGCAATCAGCCCCAGCATTTT.

This clonotype has just a few counts. The chain is built from TRBV12-3 or TRBV12-4 and TRBJ2-1; 7 nucleotides agree with TRBD1. With V trimmed by 5 bases and J by 4 bases, 8 bases remained unmatched. This CDR3 contains 15 residues. The CDR3 loop is CASSTGTAMYNEQFF. CDR3 coding DNA: TGTGCCAGCAGTACCGGGACAGCAATGTACAATGAGCAGTTCTTC.

The genes are TRBV12-3 or TRBV12-4 and TRBJ2-1; 11 nucleotides match TRBD2. J was trimmed by 1 base and V by 5 bases; bases with no gene match: 7. The CDR3 covers 17 residues. CDR3 residues: CASSPERLAGSYNEQFF. The CDR3 DNA is TGTGCCAGCAGTCCTGAACGACTAGCGGGGTCCTACAATGAGCAGTTCTTC.

At least ten counts were recorded for this clonotype. The CDR3 DNA reads TGTGCCAGCAGGCGACAGGGGAACACTGAAGCTTTCTTT. Translating it yields CASRRQGNTEAFF. J is TRBJ1-1 and V is TRBV7-2; 7 bases map to TRBD1. Unmatched junction bases numbered 2, after V lost 6 bases and J lost 1 base. This CDR3 comprises 13 residues. Germline lookup yields CDR1 SGHTA and CDR2 FQGNSA. Filled out from reference TRBV7-2 and TRBJ1-1, the complete variable domain reads GAGVSQSPSNKVTEKGKDVELRCDPISGHTALYWYRQSLGQGLEFLIYFQGNSAPDKSGLPSDRFSAERTGGSVSTLTIQRTQQEDSAVYLCASRRQGNTEAFFGQGTRLTVV.

This clonotype has only a few counts. Compared with germline, one end of the junction differs, possibly owing to a read error. V gene TRBV27 combines with J gene TRBJ2-2; D might be TRBD1 (6 bases). CDR3 length: 12 amino acids. Germline assignment: CDR1 MNHEY and CDR2 SMNVEV (reference sequence). The CDR3 region is CVSRTETGELFF. The CDR3, as DNA: TGTGTCAGCAGGACAGAAACCGGGGAGCTGTTTTTT.

The chain uses TRBV5-1 and TRBJ2-7, with a tentative D call TRBD1 (5 bases). Looked up from germline, CDR1 is SGHRS and CDR2 is YFSETQ. This CDR3 spans 15 amino acids. V lost 0 bases and J 3 bases, leaving 13 bases between the germline ends. The CDR3 DNA reads as TGCGCCAGCAGCTTGGAGCAGGGTCCACGCTACGAGCAGTACTTC. Encoded protein: CASSLEQGPRYEQYF.

This clonotype occurred many times. The rearrangement links TRBV4-2 to TRBJ2-3; D perhaps matches TRBD2 (6 bases). The length of the CDR3 is 15 residues. The germline V gene encodes CDR1 LGHNA and CDR2 YNFKEQ. The ends were cut back, 4 bases at V and 1 base at J, with 12 bases in the middle. The CDR3, as DNA: TGTGCCAGCAGCCTTGGGGTAGCGGGCACAGATACGCAGTATTTT. Translation gives CASSLGVAGTDTQYF.

The CDR3 DNA sequence: TGTGCCAGCAGCGTAGAAGGGGGAGCGAGCGAGCAGTACTTC. It translates to CASSVEGGASEQYF. V usage is TRBV9 and J usage is TRBJ2-7; maybe TRBD1 (6 bases). Between the trimmed V and J ends, which lost 0 bases and 6 bases, there was a span of 13 bases. Germline CDR1 is SGDLS and CDR2 is YYNGEE. There are 14 residues in the CDR3.

This clonotype was detected ten times or more. The genes are TRBV5-4 and TRBJ2-1; TRBD1 might be the D (8 bases). With 2 bases removed from V and 7 bases from J, the gap between germline ends came to 16 bases. The length of the CDR3 is 15 residues. Germline V gene data show CDR1 as SGHNT and CDR2 as YYREEE (reference sequence). CDR3 DNA: TGTGCCAGCAGCTTTGGACAGGGAGGGAGGAATGAGCAGTTCTTC. It encodes CASSFGQGGRNEQFF.

This clonotype was seen a handful of times. The rearrangement joins TRBV6-6 to TRBJ2-2; 15 bases line up with TRBD2. From germline, CDR1 is MNHNY and CDR2 SVGAGI (reference sequence). This CDR3 has 19 residues. The V and J ends lost 6 bases and 1 base, in that order; junction bases with no gene match: 9. The CDR3 spells CASRRGLAGGLRNTGELFF. CDR3 DNA: TGTGCCAGCAGACGAGGACTAGCGGGAGGGCTGAGGAACACCGGGGAGCTGTTTTTT.